A selection of T cell receptor beta chains follows, all from one sample in a study of blood T cell repertoires in COVID-19. Method: immunoSEQ multiplex PCR; TCRdb's copy keeps in-frame clones and lacks some. The sample has some 170,000 clones, roughly 87% seen once. Sequencing was carried out using PBMCs or T cells enriched from blood (not recorded which). The receptors come from a human donor with acute COVID-19. The donor label of this sample is uncertain. The CDR3 runs from the conserved cysteine through the conserved F or W. Fields, in order: V gene, clone size, D gene, J gene, CDR3 DNA, CDR3 protein. A D gene is named only where the DNA matches it firmly. A clone size is listed for some rows: how often the clone was seen (once, few, many), or a class if it is expanded.

TRBV5-6	-	-	TRBJ1-5	TGTGCCAGCAGCTTGTCCTCCAGTATCAATCAGCCCCAGCATTTT	CASSLSSSINQPQHF
TRBV25-1	-	-	TRBJ1-1	TGTGCCAGCAGGCCCAGTCAAGGGGAGAACACTGAAGCTTTCTTT	CASRPSQGENTEAFF
TRBV7-9	-	-	TRBJ1-2	TGTGCCAGCAGCTTGGCGGGGGGCAGTGACTATGGCTACACCTTC	CASSLAGGSDYGYTF
TRBV29-1	-	-	TRBJ2-5	TGCAGCGTTGTAGGAGGAGGTGGGGAGACCCAGTACTTC	CSVVGGGGETQYF
TRBV5-1	few	TRBD2	TRBJ2-2	TGCGCCAGCAGCTTGGCAACCGGGACTAGAAGGGCCGGGGAGCTGTTTTTT	CASSLATGTRRAGELFF
TRBV6-6	-	TRBD1	TRBJ1-2	TGTGCCAGCACGGGGACAGGGGCGTCTAACTATGGCTACACCTTC	CASTGTGASNYGYTF
TRBV7-9	once	TRBD1	TRBJ2-7	TGTGCCAGCAGATCAGGGGGCCGGGGGGAGCAGTACTTC	CASRSGGRGEQYF
TRBV30	once	TRBD1	TRBJ1-1	TGTGCCTGGAGTCGAATCACAGGGGGAGGCACTGAAGCTTTCTTT	CAWSRITGGGTEAFF
TRBV5-4	-	TRBD1	TRBJ2-5	TGTGCCAGCAGCTCGGGACAGAGCCAAGAGACCCAGTACTTC	CASSSGQSQETQYF
TRBV2	-	-	TRBJ1-5	TGTGCCAGCACCCAGGGCCTGGGACAGCCCCAGCATTTT	CASTQGLGQPQHF
TRBV19	once	TRBD1	TRBJ1-1	TGTGCCAGTTCAACAGAGACAGGGGGTGACACTGAAGCTTTCTTT	CASSTETGGDTEAFF
TRBV10-2	-	-	TRBJ1-3	TGCGCCAGCAGTGTTTTCGGGGAGGGATCTGGAAACACCATATATTTT	CASSVFGEGSGNTIYF
TRBV18	-	-	TRBJ1-1	TGTGCCAGCTCAGGGTCTGTGGGGAGGATAACTGAAGCTTTCTTT	CASSGSVGRITEAFF
TRBV10-3	-	TRBD2	TRBJ2-1	TGTGCCATCCGCGCTAGCGGGGGGACGAATGAGCAGTTCTTC	CAIRASGGTNEQFF
TRBV10-3	-	TRBD2	TRBJ2-5	TGTGCCATCTCAGATGGTGGCGGGGGGGCCCGCCAAGAGACCCAGTACTTC	CAISDGGGGARQETQYF
TRBV6-5	-	TRBD1	TRBJ1-2	TGTGCCAGCAGTTACCGGGACAGCTATGGCTACACCTTC	CASSYRDSYGYTF
TRBV29-1	-	-	TRBJ2-6	TGCAGCGTTGAGGACACCTCTGGGGCCAACGTCCTGACTTTC	CSVEDTSGANVLTF
TRBV7-9	-	-	TRBJ1-1	TGTGCCAGCAGCTTAGTTGGGTGGGAGCAAGCTTTCTTT	CASSLVGWEQAFF
TRBV4-2	-	-	TRBJ1-5	TGTGCCAGCAGCCAAGTATCGAGGACACCCAACAATCAGCCCCAGCATTTT	CASSQVSRTPNNQPQHF
TRBV4-3	-	-	TRBJ2-4	TGCGCCAGCAGCCAAGTCATGGCCCTAGCCAAAAACATTCAGTACTTC	CASSQVMALAKNIQYF
TRBV5-1	-	-	TRBJ2-7	TGCGCCAGCAGCTTGGCATTAGACTACGAGCAGTACTTC	CASSLALDYEQYF
TRBV5-6	once	TRBD1	TRBJ1-5	TGTGCCAGCAGCAGGGGACAGGGCCGCAATCAGCCCCAGCATTTT	CASSRGQGRNQPQHF
TRBV7-9	-	-	TRBJ2-3	TGTGCCGCGGGCCGGGACACCACAGATACGCAGTATTTT	CAAGRDTTDTQYF
TRBV7-9	few	-	TRBJ1-5	TGTGCCAGCAGCTTACTGGGGCGCAATCAGCCCCAGCATTTT	CASSLLGRNQPQHF
TRBV21-1	-	-	TRBJ1-2	TGTGCCAGCAGCAAAGGGCGGGACAGGGGGCCCCCCTCTTATGGCTACACCTTC	CASSKGRDRGPPSYGYTF
TRBV4-1	-	-	TRBJ1-2	TGCGCCAGCAGCCCAGACCGGGACAACCCTTATACTAACTATGGCTACACCTTC	CASSPDRDNPYTNYGYTF
TRBV24-1	-	-	TRBJ2-3	TGTGCCACCAGTGACCCCGGACACGGCACAGATACGCAGTATTTT	CATSDPGHGTDTQYF
TRBV9	-	TRBD1	TRBJ1-2	TGTGCCAGCAGCGTAGCACAGGGGGGCGGCTACACCTTC	CASSVAQGGGYTF
TRBV9	-	-	TRBJ2-7	TGTGCCAGCAGCGTAGTGGGGCAGGGGAGCGAGCAGTACTTC	CASSVVGQGSEQYF
TRBV2	-	-	TRBJ2-2	TGTGCCAGCAGGCCCCGGACCGGGGAGCTGTTTTTT	CASRPRTGELFF
TRBV9	-	TRBD1	TRBJ1-2	TGTGCCAGGGAAACCAACATGGACAGGAACCAATCCGAGTGGGGCTACACCTTC	CARETNMDRNQSEWGYTF
TRBV5-6	-	-	TRBJ1-6	TGTGCCAGCAGCTCCCCGGGATCGAGGGACTATAATTCACCCCTCCACTTT	CASSSPGSRDYNSPLHF
TRBV10-3	-	-	TRBJ1-5	TGTGCCATCAGTTACAGGGCCGATCAGCCCCAGCATTTT	CAISYRADQPQHF
TRBV5-4	-	-	TRBJ1-1	TGTGCCAGCATCGCCTACGACGGGGGAGCTTTCTTT	CASIAYDGGAFF
TRBV10-2	-	-	TRBJ1-1	TGCGCCGCAACGACAGCCCACCAAAACACTGAAGCTTTCTTT	CAATTAHQNTEAFF
TRBV9	-	-	TRBJ1-4	TGTGCCAGCAGCGTAGGGCCTAATGAAAAACTGTTTTTT	CASSVGPNEKLFF
TRBV9	-	-	TRBJ1-1	TGTGCCAGCAGCGCAATCCCGCTGAGGGCTGAAGCTTTCTTT	CASSAIPLRAEAFF
TRBV10-3	-	TRBD2	TRBJ2-7	TGTGCCATCAGTGTTGCGGGGGGGCCCTACGAGCAGTACTTC	CAISVAGGPYEQYF
TRBV7-2	-	-	TRBJ1-6	TGTGCCAGCAGCTCCCACCAGGGTTTTGAGCCCCTCCACTTT	CASSSHQGFEPLHF
TRBV5-1	-	-	TRBJ1-1	TGCGCCAGCAGCCTGCTTGGTTGGGGCATGAACACTGAAGCTTTCTTT	CASSLLGWGMNTEAFF
TRBV5-6	-	-	TRBJ2-7	TGTGCCAGCAGCTTTGGGCCGGGGGTCTCCTACGAGCAGTACTTC	CASSFGPGVSYEQYF
TRBV12-3/TRBV12-4	-	-	TRBJ1-5	TGTGCCAGCAGCCGGGGAGGTGATCAGCCCCAGCATTTT	CASSRGGDQPQHF
TRBV7-8	-	-	TRBJ2-7	TGTGCCAGCAGCTTAGGTCCCTATCTAACCCCCTACGAGCAGTACTTC	CASSLGPYLTPYEQYF
TRBV9	-	TRBD1	TRBJ1-2	TGTGCCAGCAGCGTAGGGACAGGGGTCCGTAACTATGGCTACACCTTC	CASSVGTGVRNYGYTF
TRBV14	-	TRBD1	TRBJ1-5	TGTGCCAGCAGCCCGGGACAGGGCCCCAATCAGCCCCAGCATTTT	CASSPGQGPNQPQHF
TRBV4-2	-	TRBD2	TRBJ2-3	TGTGCCAGCAGCCAAGATTACTGGCGGGGGTACACAGATACGCAGTATTTT	CASSQDYWRGYTDTQYF
TRBV6-4	-	TRBD2	TRBJ2-3	TGTGCCAGCAGAACGAGCGGGGGGGCCGGCCATCCGCAGTATTTT	CASRTSGGAGHPQYF
TRBV7-8	-	-	TRBJ2-7	TGTGCCAGCAGCTTAGAGGGGAAAGGCTACGAGCAGTACTTC	CASSLEGKGYEQYF
TRBV5-1	-	-	TRBJ2-3	TGCGCCAGCAGCTTGTCGGCAGGGGCTCGGGTAGATACGCAGTATTTT	CASSLSAGARVDTQYF
TRBV19	-	TRBD2	TRBJ2-7	TGTGCCAGTAGTATAGAGGGGGGGAACGAGCAGTACTTC	CASSIEGGNEQYF
TRBV7-9	-	-	TRBJ1-2	TGTGCCAGCAGCTCTCTCCAGACAGGCGATTCCTATGGCTACACCTTC	CASSSLQTGDSYGYTF
TRBV4-1	once	TRBD1	TRBJ1-2	TGCGCCAGCAGCCAGGGGACAGGGGGCTATGGCTACACCTTC	CASSQGTGGYGYTF
TRBV7-3	-	-	TRBJ1-1	TGTGCCAGCAGCTTAACAGCAGGGAACACTGAAGCTTTCTTT	CASSLTAGNTEAFF
TRBV18	-	TRBD1	TRBJ1-2	TGTGCCAGCTCACCAGGGACAGGACAAAATTATGGCTACACCTTC	CASSPGTGQNYGYTF
TRBV4-2	-	-	TRBJ2-6	TGTGCCAGCAGCCAAGATGGGGCCACTGGGGCCAACGTCCTGACTTTC	CASSQDGATGANVLTF
TRBV11-1	-	TRBD1	TRBJ2-7	TGTGCCAGCAGCTCGCAGACAGGGACGGGCGAGCAGTACTTC	CASSSQTGTGEQYF
TRBV5-4	-	TRBD2	TRBJ2-3	TGTGCCAGCAGCTTGAAACTAGCGGGGGGTCCTAGCACAGATACGCAGTATTTT	CASSLKLAGGPSTDTQYF
TRBV4-1	-	-	TRBJ2-7	TGCGCCAGCAGCACCGCCCTCAGGGCGGCCTCCTACGAGCAGTACTTC	CASSTALRAASYEQYF
TRBV5-1	once	TRBD2	TRBJ2-2	TGCGCCAGCAGCGATTCAGCGGGAGCCACCGGGGAGCTGTTTTTT	CASSDSAGATGELFF